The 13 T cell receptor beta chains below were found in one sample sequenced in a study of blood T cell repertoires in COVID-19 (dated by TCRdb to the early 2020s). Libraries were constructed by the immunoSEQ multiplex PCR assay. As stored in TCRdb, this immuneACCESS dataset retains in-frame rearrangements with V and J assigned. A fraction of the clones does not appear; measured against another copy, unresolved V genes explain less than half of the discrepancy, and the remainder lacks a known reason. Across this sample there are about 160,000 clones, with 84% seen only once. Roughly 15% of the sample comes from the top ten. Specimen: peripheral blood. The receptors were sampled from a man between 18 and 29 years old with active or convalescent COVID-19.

DNA of the CDR3: TGTGCCAGCAGCATGCGTTTTGTCTCGGGTGGCAATCAGCCCCAGCATTTT. Amino acids: CASSMRFVSGGNQPQHF. V usage is TRBV5-5 and J usage is TRBJ1-5; unclear D gene. The germline V gene has CDR1 SGHKS and CDR2 YYEKEE (reference sequence). Trimming left V 4 bases short and J 2 bases short, with 19 bases between. This CDR3 has 17 amino acids.

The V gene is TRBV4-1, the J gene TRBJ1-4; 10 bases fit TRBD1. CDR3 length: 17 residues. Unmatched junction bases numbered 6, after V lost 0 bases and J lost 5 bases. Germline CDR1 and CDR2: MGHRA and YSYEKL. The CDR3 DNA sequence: TGCGCCAGCAGCCAAGATTTGGGGACAGGGGCGAATGAAAAACTGTTTTTT. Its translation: CASSQDLGTGANEKLFF.

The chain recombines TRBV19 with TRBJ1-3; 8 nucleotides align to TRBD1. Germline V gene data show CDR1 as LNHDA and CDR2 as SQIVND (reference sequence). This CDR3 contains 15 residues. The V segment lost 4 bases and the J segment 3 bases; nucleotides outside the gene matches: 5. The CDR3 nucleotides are TGTGCCAGTAGTACGACAGGGGAAAATGGAAACACCATATATTTT. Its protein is CASSTTGENGNTIYF.

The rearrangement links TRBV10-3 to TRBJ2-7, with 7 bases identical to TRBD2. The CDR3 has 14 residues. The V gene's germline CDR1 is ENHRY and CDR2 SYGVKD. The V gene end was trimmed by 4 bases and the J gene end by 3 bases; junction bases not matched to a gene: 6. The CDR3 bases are TGTGCCATCAGTGCCGCTAGCGGACTCTACGAGCAGTACTTC. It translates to CAISAASGLYEQYF.

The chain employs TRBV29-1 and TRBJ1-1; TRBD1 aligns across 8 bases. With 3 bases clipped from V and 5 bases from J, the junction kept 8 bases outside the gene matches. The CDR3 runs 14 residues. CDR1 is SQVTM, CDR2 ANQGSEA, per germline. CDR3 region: CSVDVNTGGTEAFF. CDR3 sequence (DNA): TGCAGCGTTGATGTAAACACAGGGGGTACTGAAGCTTTCTTT.

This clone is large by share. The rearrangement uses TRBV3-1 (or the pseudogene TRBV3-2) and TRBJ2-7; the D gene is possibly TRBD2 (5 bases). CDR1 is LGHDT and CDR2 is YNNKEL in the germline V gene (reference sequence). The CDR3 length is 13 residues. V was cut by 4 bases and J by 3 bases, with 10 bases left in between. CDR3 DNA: TGTGCCAGCAGCCCAGAGGGCAGCTACGAGCAGTACTTC. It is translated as CASSPEGSYEQYF.

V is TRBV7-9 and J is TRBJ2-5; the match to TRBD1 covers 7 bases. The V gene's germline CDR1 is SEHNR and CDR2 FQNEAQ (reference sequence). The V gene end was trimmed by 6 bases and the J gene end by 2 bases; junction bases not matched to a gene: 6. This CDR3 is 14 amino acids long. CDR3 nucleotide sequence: TGTGCCAGCAGGACGACAGGGCCTCAAGAGACCCAGTACTTC. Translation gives CASRTTGPQETQYF.

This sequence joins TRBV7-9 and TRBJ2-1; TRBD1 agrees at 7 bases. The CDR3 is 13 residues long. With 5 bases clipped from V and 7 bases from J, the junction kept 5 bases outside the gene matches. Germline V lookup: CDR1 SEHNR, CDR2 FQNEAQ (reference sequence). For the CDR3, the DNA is TGTGCCAGCAGCAAGACAGGGCGGAATGAGCAGTTCTTC. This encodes CASSKTGRNEQFF.

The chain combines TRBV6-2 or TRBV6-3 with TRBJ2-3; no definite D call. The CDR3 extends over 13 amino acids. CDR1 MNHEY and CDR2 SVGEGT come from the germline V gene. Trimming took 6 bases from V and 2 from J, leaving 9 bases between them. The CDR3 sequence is CASSRRPTDTQYF. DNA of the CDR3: TGTGCCAGCAGCCGGCGGCCCACAGATACGCAGTATTTT.

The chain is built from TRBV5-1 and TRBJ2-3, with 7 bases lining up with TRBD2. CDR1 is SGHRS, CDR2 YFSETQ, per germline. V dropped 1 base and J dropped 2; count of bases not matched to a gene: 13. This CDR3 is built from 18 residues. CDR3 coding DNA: TGCGCCAGCAGCTTGCATGTTCTAGCGGTGACTCTCACAGATACGCAGTATTTT. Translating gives CASSLHVLAVTLTDTQYF.

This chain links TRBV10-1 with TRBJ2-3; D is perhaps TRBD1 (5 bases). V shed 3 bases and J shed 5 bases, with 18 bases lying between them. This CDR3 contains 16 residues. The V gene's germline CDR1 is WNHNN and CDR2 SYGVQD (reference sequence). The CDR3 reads CASSDPQGTQGDTQYF. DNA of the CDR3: TGCGCCAGCAGTGACCCCCAGGGCACCCAGGGAGATACGCAGTATTTT.

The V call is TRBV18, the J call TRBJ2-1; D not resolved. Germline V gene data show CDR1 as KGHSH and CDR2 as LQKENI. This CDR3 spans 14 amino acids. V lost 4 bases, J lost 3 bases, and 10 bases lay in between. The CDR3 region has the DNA TGTGCCAGCTCACAGAAAGCCCTCTACAATGAGCAGTTCTTC. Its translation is CASSQKALYNEQFF.

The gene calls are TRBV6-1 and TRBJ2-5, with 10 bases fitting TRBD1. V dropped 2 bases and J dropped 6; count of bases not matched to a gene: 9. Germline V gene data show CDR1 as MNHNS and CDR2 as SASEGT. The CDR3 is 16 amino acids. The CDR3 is CASSEMWGQGLKTQYF. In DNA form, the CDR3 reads TGTGCCAGCAGTGAAATGTGGGGACAGGGGCTAAAGACCCAGTACTTC.